This TCR beta chain was observed in a study of blood T cell repertoires in COVID-19. CDR3 length equals 19 residues. Assay: immunoSEQ multiplex PCR; the TCRdb copy retains only in-frame clones and omits some. The profile shows 85,000 to 130,000 clones, 71% of them singletons. The source material was peripheral blood. The source of this sequence is a human donor with acute or convalescent COVID-19. The donor label of this sample is uncertain. This chain joins TRBV21-1 and TRBJ2-7; the table's D call, TRBD2, has no DNA check behind it. TRBV21-1 is given as a pseudogene. The CDR3 nucleotides read TGTGCCAGCAGCAAGGTCGTCATAGAGCGACCCCGAATATACTACGAGCAGTACTTC. It yields the protein CASSKVVIERPRIYYEQYF.